This TCR beta chain was recovered during a study of blood T cells in healthy people across ages. General study findings and limits: One million T cells yielded diversity estimates that were considered underestimates.

This clonotype has just a few counts. No antigen is known for it. CDR3 length equals 12 residues. V was shortened by 6 bases and J by 10 bases, with 13 bases between the two germline ends. From germline, CDR1 is SEHNR and CDR2 FQNEAQ (reference sequence). A second PCR, run for 7 to 11 cycles, used a sample-barcoded 5' primer plus a J-beta primer mix. Each of the cDNA molecules was tagged by a template-switch adaptor with 12 random nucleotides. Each of the samples gave a minimum of 2.5 million paired-end reads that contained CDR3. TCRdb re-called the 5' RACE reads through MiXCR, storing one row per CDR3 protein. The sample consists of about 1.5 million distinct CDR3 sequences, approximately 40% of them appearing once.

The source material was blood. This chain joins TRBV7-9 and TRBJ2-1, with D hard to call. This TCR was sampled from a woman aged 18-29 years in good health. The CDR3 sequence is CASSSVLREQFF. The DNA of the CDR3 is TGTGCCAGCAGTTCGGTCCTGAGGGAGCAGTTCTTC.